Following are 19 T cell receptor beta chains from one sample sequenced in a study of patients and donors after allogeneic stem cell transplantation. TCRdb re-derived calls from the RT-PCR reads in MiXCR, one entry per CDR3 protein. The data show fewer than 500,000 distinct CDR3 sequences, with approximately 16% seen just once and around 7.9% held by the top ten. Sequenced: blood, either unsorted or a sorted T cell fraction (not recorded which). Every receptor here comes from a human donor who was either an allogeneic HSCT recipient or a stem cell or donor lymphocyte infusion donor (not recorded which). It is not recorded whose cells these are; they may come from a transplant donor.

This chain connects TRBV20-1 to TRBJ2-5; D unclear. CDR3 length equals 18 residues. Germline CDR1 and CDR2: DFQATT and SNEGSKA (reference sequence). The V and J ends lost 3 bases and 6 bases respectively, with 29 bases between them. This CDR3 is CSASRPTRQTPPHQTQYF. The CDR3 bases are TGCAGTGCTAGTCGACCTACCCGTCAGACCCCACCCCATCAGACCCAGTACTTC.

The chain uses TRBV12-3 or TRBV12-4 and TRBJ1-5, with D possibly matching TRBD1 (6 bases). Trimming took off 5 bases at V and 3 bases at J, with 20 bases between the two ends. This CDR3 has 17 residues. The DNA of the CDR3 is TGTGCCAGCAGTCGAGTAACCGTAGGGGGTTTCAATCAGCCCCAGCATTTT. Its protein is CASSRVTVGGFNQPQHF.

The CDR3 bases are TGTGCCAGCAGCTTAGCGCGGCAGGTGGAAGAAGCTGAAGCTTTCTTT. Its translation is CASSLARQVEEAEAFF. This rearrangement joins TRBV7-9 to TRBJ1-1; D is unclear. The CDR3 contains 16 residues. The ends were cut back, 0 bases at V and 6 bases at J, with 17 bases in the middle. Germline CDR1 and CDR2: SEHNR and FQNEAQ (reference sequence).

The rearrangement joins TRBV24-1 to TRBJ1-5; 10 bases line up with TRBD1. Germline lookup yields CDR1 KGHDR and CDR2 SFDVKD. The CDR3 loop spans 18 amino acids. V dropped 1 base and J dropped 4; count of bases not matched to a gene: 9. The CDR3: CATSDLGDRGRWNQPQHF. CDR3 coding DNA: TGTGCCACCAGTGATTTAGGGGACAGGGGTCGGTGGAATCAGCCCCAGCATTTT.

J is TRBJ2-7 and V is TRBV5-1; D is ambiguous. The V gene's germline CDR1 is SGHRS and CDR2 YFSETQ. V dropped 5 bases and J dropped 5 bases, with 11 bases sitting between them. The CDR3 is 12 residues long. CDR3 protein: CASRNNSNEQYF. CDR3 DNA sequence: TGCGCCAGCAGAAATAATTCCAACGAGCAGTACTTC.

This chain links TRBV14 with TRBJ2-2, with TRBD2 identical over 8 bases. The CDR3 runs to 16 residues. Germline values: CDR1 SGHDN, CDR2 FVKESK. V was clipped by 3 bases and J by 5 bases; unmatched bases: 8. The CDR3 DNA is TGTGCCAGCAGCCAGGCCGGGACTAGATGGACCGGGGAGCTGTTTTTT. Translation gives CASSQAGTRWTGELFF.

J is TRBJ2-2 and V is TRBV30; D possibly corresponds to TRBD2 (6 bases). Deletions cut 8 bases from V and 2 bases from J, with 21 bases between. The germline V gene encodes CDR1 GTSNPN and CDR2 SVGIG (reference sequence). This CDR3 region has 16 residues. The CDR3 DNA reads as TGTGCCGGATTCATTCGGCGGGGCCCTAACACCGGGGAGCTGTTTTTT. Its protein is CAGFIRRGPNTGELFF.

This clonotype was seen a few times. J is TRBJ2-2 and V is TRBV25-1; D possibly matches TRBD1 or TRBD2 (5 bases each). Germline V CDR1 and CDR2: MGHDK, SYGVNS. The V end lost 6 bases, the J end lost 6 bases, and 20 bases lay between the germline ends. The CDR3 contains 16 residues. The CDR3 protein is CASSRGSTRTAGELFF. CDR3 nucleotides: TGTGCCAGCAGCCGGGGCAGCACACGGACGGCCGGGGAGCTGTTTTTT.

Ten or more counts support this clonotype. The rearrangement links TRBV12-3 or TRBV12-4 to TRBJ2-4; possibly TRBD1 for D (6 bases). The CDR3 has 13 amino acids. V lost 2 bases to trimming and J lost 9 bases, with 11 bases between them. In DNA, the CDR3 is TGTGCCAGCAGTTTATCGGACAGTATCATTCAGTACTTC. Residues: CASSLSDSIIQYF.

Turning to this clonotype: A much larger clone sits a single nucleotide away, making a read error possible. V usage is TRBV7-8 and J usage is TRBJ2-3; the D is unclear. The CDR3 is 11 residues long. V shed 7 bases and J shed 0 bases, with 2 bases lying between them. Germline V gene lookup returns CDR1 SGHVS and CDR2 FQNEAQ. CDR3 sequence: CASISTDTQYF. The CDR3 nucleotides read TGTGCCAGCATCAGCACAGATACGCAGTATTTT.

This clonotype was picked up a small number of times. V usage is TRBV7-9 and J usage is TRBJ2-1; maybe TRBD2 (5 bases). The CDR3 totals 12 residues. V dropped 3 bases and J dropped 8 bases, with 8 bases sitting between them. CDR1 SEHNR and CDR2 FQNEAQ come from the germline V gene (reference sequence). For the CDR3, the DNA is TGTGCCAGCAGCTTGCTAGCCGATGAGCAGTTCTTC. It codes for CASSLLADEQFF.

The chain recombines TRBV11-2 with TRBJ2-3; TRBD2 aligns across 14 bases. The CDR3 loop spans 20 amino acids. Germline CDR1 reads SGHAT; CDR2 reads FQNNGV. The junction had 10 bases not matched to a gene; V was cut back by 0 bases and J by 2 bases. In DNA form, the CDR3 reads TGTGCCAGCAGCTTAGAGGGGTGGACTAGCGGGAGGTTAGTCACAGATACGCAGTATTTT. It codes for CASSLEGWTSGRLVTDTQYF.

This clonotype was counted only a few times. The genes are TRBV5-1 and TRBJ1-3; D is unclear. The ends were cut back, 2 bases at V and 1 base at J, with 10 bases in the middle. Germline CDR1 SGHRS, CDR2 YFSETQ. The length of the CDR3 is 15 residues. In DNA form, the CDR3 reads TGCGCCAGCAGCTTTGACGGTGCGTCTGGAAACACCATATATTTT. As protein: CASSFDGASGNTIYF.

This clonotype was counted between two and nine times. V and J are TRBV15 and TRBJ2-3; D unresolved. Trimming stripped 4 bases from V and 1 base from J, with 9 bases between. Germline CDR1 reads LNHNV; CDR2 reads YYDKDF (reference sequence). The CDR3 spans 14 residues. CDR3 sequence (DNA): TGTGCCACCAGCACACTTGGCGGCACAGATACGCAGTATTTT. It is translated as CATSTLGGTDTQYF.

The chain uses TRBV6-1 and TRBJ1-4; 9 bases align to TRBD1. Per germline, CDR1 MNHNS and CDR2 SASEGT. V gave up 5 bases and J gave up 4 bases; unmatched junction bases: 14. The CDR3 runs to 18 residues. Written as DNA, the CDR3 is TGTGCCAGCAGTCCAATGCCGGGACAGGGAAGGGATAATGAAAAACTGTTTTTT. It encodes CASSPMPGQGRDNEKLFF.

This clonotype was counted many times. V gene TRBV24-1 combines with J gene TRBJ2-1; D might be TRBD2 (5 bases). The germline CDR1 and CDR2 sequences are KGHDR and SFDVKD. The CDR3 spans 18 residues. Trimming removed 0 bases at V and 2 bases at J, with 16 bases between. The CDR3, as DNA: TGTGCCACCAGTGATTTGAGTAGTTCGGACGGGGCCTACAATGAGCAGTTCTTC. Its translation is CATSDLSSSDGAYNEQFF.

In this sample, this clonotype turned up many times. CDR3 in DNA: TGTGCCATCAGTGGCCTAGGGGGCGAAAGGTCCTACGAGCAGTACTTC. Residues: CAISGLGGERSYEQYF. The chain couples TRBV10-3 to TRBJ2-7; 7 nucleotides align to TRBD1. V was clipped by 4 bases and J by 1 base; unmatched bases: 10. Germline CDR1 is ENHRY and CDR2 is SYGVKD. The CDR3 sequence is 16 residues long.

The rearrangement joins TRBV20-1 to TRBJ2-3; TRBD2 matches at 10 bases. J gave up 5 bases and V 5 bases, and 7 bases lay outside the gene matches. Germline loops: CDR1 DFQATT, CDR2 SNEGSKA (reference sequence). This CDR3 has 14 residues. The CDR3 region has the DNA TGCAGTGCTCCTCTAGCGGGAGTAGGAGATACGCAGTATTTT. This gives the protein CSAPLAGVGDTQYF.

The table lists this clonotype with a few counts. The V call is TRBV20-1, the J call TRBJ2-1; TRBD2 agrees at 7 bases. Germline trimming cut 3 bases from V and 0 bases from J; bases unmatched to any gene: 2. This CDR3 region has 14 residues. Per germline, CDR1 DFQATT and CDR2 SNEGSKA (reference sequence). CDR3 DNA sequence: TGCAGTGCTAGCGGGGGGTTCTCCTACAATGAGCAGTTCTTC. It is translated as CSASGGFSYNEQFF.